One and the same sample provided the 14 T cell receptor beta chains below, sequenced in a study of T cells in Graves' hyperthyroidism and ophthalmopathy. Amplified TCR beta CDR3 regions came from RNA transcripts. An initial round of RT-PCR targeting the TCR CDR3 relied on the HTBI primer set. MiXCR, run by TCRdb on the multiplex PCR reads, gives a single entry per CDR3 protein. The sample lists some 300,000 distinct CDR3 sequences, roughly a fifth occurring once. The specimen was blood. The receptors here all came from a man aged 45-60 years with Graves' ophthalmopathy.

This clonotype came up many times. This chain uses TRBV5-1 with TRBJ2-4, with 8 bases fitting TRBD2. J was trimmed by 6 bases and V by 0 bases; bases with no gene match: 5. This CDR3 region has 15 residues. Per the germline V gene, CDR1 is SGHRS and CDR2 is YFSETQ. In nucleotides, the CDR3 is TGCGCCAGCAGCTTGGATGGGACTAGTGTAAACATTCAGTACTTC. Amino acids: CASSLDGTSVNIQYF.

This clonotype was seen a handful of times. The chain employs TRBV28 and TRBJ2-5, with 7 bases aligning to TRBD2. This CDR3 has 13 residues. The germline gives CDR1 MDHEN, CDR2 SYDVKM. Trimming removed 8 bases from V and 5 bases from J; junction bases left unmatched: 8. The CDR3 DNA is TGTGCCAGCTATCGGCGAGCGGGGGAGACCCAGTACTTC. Translated, it gives CASYRRAGETQYF. The entire variable domain, with the rest obtained from reference TRBV28 and TRBJ2-5, is as follows: DVKVTQSSRYLVKRTGEKVFLECVQDMDHENMFWYRQDPGLGLRLIYFSYDVKMKEKGDIPEGYSVSREKKERFSLILESASTNQTSMYLCASYRRAGETQYFGPGTRLLVL.

This sequence joins TRBV6-5 and TRBJ1-2; D is possibly TRBD1 (5 bases). Trimming took 3 bases from V and 2 from J, leaving 16 bases between them. The CDR3 totals 16 residues. Per germline, CDR1 MNHEY and CDR2 SVGAGI. The CDR3 DNA sequence: TGTGCCAGCAGTTATCATCCAGGGTCACGAAACTATGGCTACACCTTC. Its protein is CASSYHPGSRNYGYTF.

A few counts support this clonotype. A much larger clone lies a single base off, so this may be a read error. The V and J genes are TRBV20-1 and TRBJ2-1; weak D call: TRBD2 (6 bases). The germline V gene encodes CDR1 DFQATT and CDR2 SNEGSKA (reference sequence). The CDR3 contains 16 residues. The CDR3 protein is CSANEIGGSSHNEQFF. The CDR3 nucleotides read TGCAGTGCCAACGAAATTGGGGGGAGCTCCCACAATGAGCAGTTCTTC.

J is TRBJ2-7 and V is TRBV7-3; TRBD2 agrees at 7 bases. V gave up 4 bases and J gave up 3 bases; unmatched junction bases: 9. CDR1 and CDR2 from the germline V gene are SGHTA and FQGTGA. The CDR3 is 15 amino acids. The CDR3 sequence is CASSSLGGGFYEQYF. In DNA form, the CDR3 reads TGTGCCAGCAGCTCTCTTGGCGGGGGTTTCTACGAGCAGTACTTC.

The chain recombines TRBV5-1 with TRBJ1-3, with D perhaps TRBD1 (5 bases). CDR1 and CDR2 from the germline V gene are SGHRS and YFSETQ. The V gene lost 1 base and the J gene lost 3 bases, with 14 bases spanning the gap. This CDR3 comprises 16 residues. For the CDR3, the DNA is TGCGCCAGCAGCTTGTCTTGGGGGAGTCTTGGAAACACCATATATTTT. Protein sequence: CASSLSWGSLGNTIYF.

This clonotype occurred a few times. The chain is built from TRBV7-3 and TRBJ2-5, with 7 bases identical to TRBD2. V lost 3 bases, J lost 5 bases, and 6 bases stayed unmatched. The V gene's germline CDR1 is SGHTA and CDR2 FQGTGA. CDR3 length: 14 residues. DNA for the CDR3: TGTGCCAGCAGCTTGGGAGGGCTGGGGGAGACCCAGTACTTC. This codes for CASSLGGLGETQYF.

Ten or more counts support this clonotype. This chain links TRBV3-1 with TRBJ2-5; 7 bases align to TRBD1. V was clipped by 3 bases and J by 4 bases; unmatched bases: 5. Germline CDR1 and CDR2: LGHDT and YNNKEL (reference sequence). The CDR3 sequence is 14 residues long. The CDR3 DNA follows: TGTGCCAGCAGCCACGTCGACAGGGCAGAGACCCAGTACTTC. This encodes CASSHVDRAETQYF.

The rearrangement uses TRBV9 and TRBJ1-3; D perhaps matches TRBD1 (6 bases). CDR1 and CDR2 from the germline V gene are SGDLS and YYNGEE. The CDR3 length is 18 residues. Trimming removed 0 bases at V and 0 bases at J, with 16 bases between. This chain's CDR3 is CASSVDPPTGSSGNTIYF. The DNA for the CDR3 is TGTGCCAGCAGCGTAGATCCGCCGACAGGTAGCTCTGGAAACACCATATATTTT.

The rearrangement links TRBV20-1 to TRBJ2-1; D is unresolved. This CDR3 has 11 amino acids. Trimming took off 8 bases at V and 5 bases at J, with 10 bases between the two ends. Germline loops: CDR1 DFQATT, CDR2 SNEGSKA (reference sequence). CDR3 protein: CSPRRNNEQFF. As DNA, the CDR3 is TGCAGTCCCCGGCGGAACAATGAGCAGTTCTTC.

The chain combines TRBV5-1 with TRBJ1-1; D uncertain. V gave up 5 bases and J gave up 1 base, with 9 bases separating them. The CDR3 extends over 13 amino acids. Per the germline V gene, CDR1 is SGHRS and CDR2 is YFSETQ. As DNA, the CDR3 is TGCGCCAGCAGAGGGAGTCCGAACACTGAAGCTTTCTTT. Encoded protein: CASRGSPNTEAFF.

The V call is TRBV13, the J call TRBJ2-1, with D maybe TRBD2 (5 bases). CDR1 is PRHDT and CDR2 is FYEKMQ in the germline V gene (reference sequence). The CDR3 has 15 residues. V shed 2 bases and J shed 2 bases, with 10 bases lying between them. CDR3 in DNA: TGTGCCAGCAGCTTAAGAGGGAGCGCCTACAATGAGCAGTTCTTC. Encoded protein: CASSLRGSAYNEQFF.

Only a few counts were recorded for this clonotype. V usage is TRBV29-1 and J usage is TRBJ2-7, with 7 bases fitting TRBD1. The germline gives CDR1 SQVTM, CDR2 ANQGSEA. The CDR3 spans 12 residues. J was trimmed by 6 bases and V by 3 bases; bases with no gene match: 5. Here the CDR3 DNA reads TGCAGCGTTGAGTTGGGACAGACCGAGCAGTACTTC. It yields the protein CSVELGQTEQYF.

This clonotype came up a few times. The chain combines TRBV28 with TRBJ2-3; TRBD1 matches 7 bases. There are 14 residues in the CDR3. Germline V lookup: CDR1 MDHEN, CDR2 SYDVKM. V lost 6 bases and J lost 2; bases outside the gene matches: 5. The CDR3 loop is CASRYTGDTDTQYF. CDR3 DNA: TGTGCCAGCAGATATACAGGGGACACAGATACGCAGTATTTT.